The next 10 T cell receptor beta chains were all read from a single sample in a study of T-cell memory formation after mild COVID-19. From the 5' RACE reads, TCRdb called clonotypes with MiXCR, one entry per CDR3 protein. The data hold roughly 130,000 distinct CDR3 sequences, with approximately 15% observed a single time. The sequenced sample consisted of PBMCs or a T cell subset sorted from them (not recorded which). The receptors stem from an adult woman who had mild COVID-19 (a few samples of this study predate the infection). Cell type and time point are not known.

The sample holds a few counts of this clonotype. This chain connects TRBV20-1 to TRBJ2-1, with D unclear. From germline, CDR1 is DFQATT and CDR2 SNEGSKA (reference sequence). V was clipped by 1 base and J by 7 bases, with 14 bases between them. The CDR3 has 14 residues. For the CDR3, the DNA is TGCAGTGCTAGAGGGGGTTCTCGTCTTAATGAGCAGTTCTTC. It translates to CSARGGSRLNEQFF.

The rearrangement joins TRBV7-9 to TRBJ1-5; a possible D gene is TRBD1 (5 bases). The germline V gene has CDR1 SEHNR and CDR2 FQNEAQ (reference sequence). The length of the CDR3 is 14 residues. V lost 1 base and J lost 3, with 7 bases in between. The chain's CDR3 is CASSLEGYNQPQHF. The CDR3, as DNA: TGTGCCAGCAGCTTAGAGGGGTACAATCAGCCCCAGCATTTT.

In this sample, this clonotype turned up a few times. V gene TRBV9 combines with J gene TRBJ2-7; TRBD2 matches at 10 bases. V shed 7 bases and J 3 bases; nucleotides not matched to a gene: 10. The germline V gene has CDR1 SGDLS and CDR2 YYNGEE. The CDR3 has 15 amino acids. CDR3 in amino acids: CASSGASGSVYEQYF. DNA for the CDR3: TGTGCCAGCTCCGGGGCTAGCGGGAGTGTCTACGAGCAGTACTTC.

This clonotype was seen many times. This rearrangement joins TRBV12-3 or TRBV12-4 to TRBJ2-7; 7 bases align to TRBD1. V was pared by 3 bases and J by 1 base, with 3 bases of the junction left unmatched. The CDR3 is made up of 14 amino acids. CDR3 amino acids: CASSFGTESYEQYF. CDR3 coding DNA: TGTGCCAGCAGTTTTGGGACAGAGTCCTACGAGCAGTACTTC.

This clonotype showed up just a few times. The chain links TRBV7-2 to TRBJ1-3, with D unresolved. There are 15 residues in the CDR3. V was clipped by 5 bases and J by 0 bases, with 11 bases between them. Germline V CDR1 and CDR2: SGHTA, FQGNSA. CDR3 sequence (DNA): TGTGCCAGCAGCATACGACGCTCCTCTGGAAACACCATATATTTT. Its protein product is CASSIRRSSGNTIYF.

This sequence joins TRBV6-5 and TRBJ1-2; D uncertain. The CDR3 runs to 14 residues. CDR1 is MNHEY and CDR2 is SVGAGI in the germline V gene. Trimming removed 0 bases from V and 7 bases from J, with 12 bases in between. CDR3 DNA: TGTGCCAGCAGTTACTCTGAGCAGAAAGGTGGCTACACCTTC. Translated: CASSYSEQKGGYTF.

Only one count was recorded for this clonotype. DNA of the CDR3: TGTGCCAGCAGCCATAGCGGGGGGGACTACAATGAGCAGTTCTTC. The encoded protein is CASSHSGGDYNEQFF. The chain carries TRBV4-2 and TRBJ2-1; 11 nucleotides agree with TRBD2. CDR3 length: 15 amino acids. Unmatched junction bases numbered 1, after V lost 3 bases and J lost 3 bases. Germline CDR1 is LGHNA and CDR2 is YNFKEQ.

This clonotype came up many times. The chain is built from TRBV12-5 and TRBJ2-5; TRBD2 is a possible D gene (6 bases). Trimming stripped 3 bases from V and 2 bases from J, with 16 bases between. Germline V gene data show CDR1 as LGHNT and CDR2 as FRNRAP. The CDR3 runs 16 residues. In DNA form, the CDR3 reads TGTGCTAGTGGTTTTTCCGGGACGGGGAGGCAAGAGACCCAGTACTTC. As protein: CASGFSGTGRQETQYF.

This clonotype was detected only a few times. CDR3 in DNA: TGTGCCAGCAGTTACTCAAGTGCCTACAATGAGCAGTTCTTC. The encoded protein is CASSYSSAYNEQFF. The chain joins TRBV6-5 to TRBJ2-1; no clear D. Germline-derived CDR1 and CDR2 are MNHEY and SVGAGI. Deletions cut 0 bases from V and 2 bases from J, with 5 bases between. The length of the CDR3 is 14 residues.

This clonotype has more than one count but fewer than ten. J is TRBJ1-1 and V is TRBV20-1, with a weak D call TRBD1 (5 bases). Germline V gives CDR1 DFQATT, CDR2 SNEGSKA (reference sequence). The CDR3 extends over 13 amino acids. Trimming pared 3 bases from V and 3 bases from J, leaving 11 bases between. The CDR3 reads CSARDMGDTEAFF. The CDR3 DNA is TGCAGTGCTAGGGATATGGGGGACACTGAAGCTTTCTTT.